Listed below are T cell receptor beta chains from one sample, sequenced in a study of T cell repertoires in cytomegalovirus infection. TCRdb itself ran the reads through MiXCR, one entry per CDR3 protein. The sample consists of a few hundred thousand distinct CDR3 sequences, about 42% of them appearing once. No antigen has been assigned to these receptors. The sample in question was cultured PBMCs, obtained from culture after CMV antigen stimulation. These receptors all come from a human donor in good health (CMV status not recorded). Some clones in this sample may be carry-over from other donors' samples. Both conserved end residues are part of each CDR3. D genes are given only for firm matches. Clone size, where shown, is once, few, many, or a class for clones that have expanded.

d_gene | j_gene | v_gene | abundance | CDR3nt | CDR3aa
TRBD2 | TRBJ2-1 | TRBV7-2 | - | TGTGCCAGCAGCTTAGCCGGGAGGGTAAATGAGCAGTTCTTC | CASSLAGRVNEQFF
- | TRBJ1-5 | TRBV7-2 | few | TGTGCCAGCAGTGTTCGGCGGACAGTGGACCCACATTTT | CASSVRRTVDPHF
- | TRBJ2-7 | TRBV4-1 | - | TGCGCCAGCAGCCCCGGGGCCCTTTCTGCCGAGCAGTACTTC | CASSPGALSAEQYF
- | TRBJ2-1 | TRBV27 | - | TGTGCCAGCAGTTTATCTAGCGGACACTCCTACAATGAGCAGTTCTTC | CASSLSSGHSYNEQFF
- | TRBJ2-6 | TRBV6-1 | few | TGTGCCAGCAGACCCACAGGGACCCCCTCTGGGGCCAACGTCCTGACTTTC | CASRPTGTPSGANVLTF
TRBD2 | TRBJ2-3 | TRBV19 | - | TGTGCCAGTAGTATAGATACTAGCGGGAGCTACACAGATACGCAGTATTTT | CASSIDTSGSYTDTQYF
- | TRBJ1-2 | TRBV19 | - | TGTGCCAGCGCACGGGACTTAAGTGGAGACTATGGCTACACCTTC | CASARDLSGDYGYTF
- | TRBJ1-1 | TRBV7-2 | - | TGTGCCAGCAGCTTCAACCGGGACACCATGAACACTGAAGCTTTCTTT | CASSFNRDTMNTEAFF
- | TRBJ2-3 | TRBV18 | few | TGTGCCAGCTCACCTCCCCTGCGTCTTGTGGGGACAGATACGCAGTATTTT | CASSPPLRLVGTDTQYF
TRBD1 | TRBJ2-1 | TRBV11-3 | few | TGTGCCAGCAGCTTAGATTTGGGACAGGTGCAGTTCTTC | CASSLDLGQVQFF
- | TRBJ2-3 | TRBV7-2 | few | TGTGCCAGCAGCTTAGAACCCGGCACAGATACGCAGTATTTT | CASSLEPGTDTQYF
- | TRBJ2-2 | TRBV7-6 | - | TGTGCCAGCAGCCCAGCTTATACCGGGGAGCTGTTTTTT | CASSPAYTGELFF
- | TRBJ2-2 | TRBV7-9 | - | TGTGCCAGCAGCCGTCCAGGGGTTAGGACCGGGGAGCTGTTTTTT | CASSRPGVRTGELFF
- | TRBJ1-4 | TRBV5-1 | - | TGCGCCAGCAGCCGGGGGGCCGAGGGGGGAAAACTGTTTTTT | CASSRGAEGGKLFF
- | TRBJ1-1 | TRBV7-6 | - | TGTGCCAGCAGCCCCGAGGCACTGAACACTGAAGCTTTCTTT | CASSPEALNTEAFF
- | TRBJ2-3 | TRBV6-2/TRBV6-3 | few | TGTGCCGGCGGCCGGGCAGATACGCAGTATTTT | CAGGRADTQYF
TRBD1 | TRBJ2-1 | TRBV7-6 | few | TGTGCCAGCAGCTTGGACAGGGCTGAGCAGTTCTTC | CASSLDRAEQFF